This T cell receptor beta chain was recovered during a study of OX40 agonist ivuxolimab in advanced cancers. Overall study: Head and neck, renal cell, melanoma or hepatocellular carcinoma were the cancers that dose-escalation patients had. Mean age roughly 65 years, range about 23 to 79; nearly 85% male. Study findings and constraints: Among T cells, CD8+ cells averaged more expanded clones than CD4+ cells. Clonal expansion was seen in CD4+ and CD8+ blood T cells by week 6 at 0.1 to 3.0 mg/kg.

The assay was immunoSEQ multiplex PCR, and TCRdb's table has in-frame clones only and misses some. The sample holds 95,000 to 120,000 clones; more than 85% are singletons and the top ten take under 0.85%. On this clone itself: No antigen is known for it.

With 7 bases removed from V and 1 base from J, the gap between germline ends came to 14 bases. CDR1 and CDR2 from the germline V gene are SNHLY and FYNNEI. This CDR3 contains 14 residues. This sequence joins TRBV2 and TRBJ2-7; D perhaps matches TRBD1 (6 bases). This TCR derives from an adult with an advanced solid tumor such as melanoma, head and neck, liver or kidney cancer. Material: CD4+ or CD8+ T cells sorted from blood, obtained in a trial of the OX40 agonist ivuxolimab. CDR3 amino acids: CASKEQGPSYEQYF. Written as DNA, the CDR3 is TGTGCCAGCAAGGAACAGGGACCGTCCTACGAGCAGTACTTC.